The text below deals with one T cell receptor beta chain. Its antigen remains unidentified. The CDR3 contains 13 residues. Germline assignment: CDR1 KGHDR and CDR2 SFDVKD. Deletions cut 4 bases from V and 3 bases from J, with 8 bases between. This sample stems from a study of CD8+CD57+ T cells in acquired aplastic anemia. The overall study: On average, sorted CD4+ and CD8+ cells gave about 2.9 ug of DNA.

Profiles of TCR beta VDJ and CDR3 were generated from a genomic DNA template. TCRdb used MiXCR to reprocess the reads, holding one entry per CDR3 protein. The table lists 75,000 to 100,000 distinct CDR3 sequences, roughly two thirds of them singletons. General study results and limits: In common between the patients and the controls were some 28 CD8+ CDR3 sequences.

By flow cytometry, patients selected for sequencing had shown an expansion of CD8+CD57+ cells. The TCR was taken from a human donor with aplastic anemia. Material: sorted CD4+, CD8+, or CD8+CD57+ T cells (not recorded which) from PBMCs. The genes are TRBV24-1 and TRBJ1-1; no clear D. CDR3 region: CATSDGLDTEAFF. The CDR3, as DNA: TGTGCCACCAGTGACGGATTGGACACTGAAGCTTTCTTT.